One sample yielded the 27 T cell receptor beta chains listed below, sequenced in a study of regulatory T cells in long-lasting Graves disease. For TCR beta, libraries came from iRepertoire HTBI primers and Arm-PCR of CDR3 regions. TCRdb independently ran MiXCR on the multiplex PCR reads; one entry per CDR3 protein. The sample shows 500,000 or so distinct CDR3 sequences, 14% of them seen only once. The sample's time point: newly diagnosed GD, antithyroid drugs for less than 3 months. Researchers made the TCR library from RNA that was extracted from PBMCs. The data also belong to a second study, concerning T cells in Graves' hyperthyroidism and ophthalmopathy.

Sequencing was performed on peripheral blood mononuclear cells (PBMCs), taken at new diagnosis, from a patient treated with antithyroid drugs. These receptors originate from a woman aged 45-60 years with Graves disease.

This chain connects TRBV5-1 to TRBJ2-3; D is uncertain. Germline loops: CDR1 SGHRS, CDR2 YFSETQ. This CDR3 is built from 13 residues. The V and J ends lost 3 bases and 2 bases respectively, with 7 bases between them. The CDR3 sequence is CASSSEPTDTQYF. The CDR3 coding sequence is TGCGCCAGCAGCTCCGAACCCACAGATACGCAGTATTTT.

This clonotype has a count of ten or more. This chain joins TRBV7-3 and TRBJ2-7; D remains ambiguous. The V gene lost 4 bases and the J gene lost 5 bases, with 12 bases spanning the gap. CDR1 and CDR2 from the germline V gene are SGHTA and FQGTGA. There are 13 residues in the CDR3. The CDR3 region has the DNA TGTGCCAGCAGCTCGAGGCGCGGAAACGAGCAGTACTTC. It specifies CASSSRRGNEQYF.

Note on this clonotype: A much larger clone sits a single nucleotide away, making a read error possible. The chain links TRBV29-1 to TRBJ2-5; tentatively, D is TRBD2 (5 bases). Germline assignment: CDR1 SQVTM and CDR2 ANQGSEA. The CDR3 is made up of 15 amino acids. Trimming removed 6 bases from V and 4 bases from J, with 21 bases in between. The CDR3 loop reads CSVNGPGWTLETQYF. CDR3 in DNA: TGCAGCGTAAATGGTCCGGGGTGGACCCTAGAGACCCAGTACTTC.

This clonotype has a count of ten or more. DNA for the CDR3: TGTGCCAGCAGTAAGCGATGGGTTGACACTGAAGCTTTCTTT. Amino acid sequence: CASSKRWVDTEAFF. The gene calls are TRBV28 and TRBJ1-1; D remains ambiguous. The germline CDR1 and CDR2 sequences are MDHEN and SYDVKM. The CDR3 runs to 14 residues. Trimming stripped 5 bases from V and 3 bases from J, with 13 bases between.

This clonotype occurred many times. The chain is built from TRBV11-2 and TRBJ1-2, with D uncertain. The germline V gene encodes CDR1 SGHAT and CDR2 FQNNGV. Trimming took 0 bases from V and 8 from J, leaving 25 bases between them. This CDR3 has 18 residues. The DNA for the CDR3 is TGTGCCAGCAGCTTAGACCCCAGTTCTGATTGGGCGTTTTGGGGCTACACCTTC. The encoded protein is CASSLDPSSDWAFWGYTF. The variable domain in full, with the rest retrieved from reference TRBV11-2 and TRBJ1-2, is EAGVAQSPRYKIIEKRQSVAFWCNPISGHATLYWYQQILGQGPKLLIQFQNNGVVDDSQLPKDRFSAERLKGVDSTLKIQPAKLEDSAVYLCASSLDPSSDWAFWGYTFGSGTRLTVV.

This clonotype was detected ten times or more. This chain connects TRBV27 to TRBJ1-5; D not resolved. The CDR3 consists of 16 residues. V was cut by 0 bases and J by 4 bases, with 13 bases left in between. Germline CDR1 reads MNHEY; CDR2 reads SMNVEV (reference sequence). CDR3 loop: CASSLSPAQRNQPQHF. The CDR3 bases are TGTGCCAGCAGTTTATCCCCAGCCCAGCGGAATCAGCCCCAGCATTTT.

This clonotype appeared many times. The V call is TRBV12-3 or TRBV12-4, the J call TRBJ1-1, with 8 positions matching TRBD1. The trim removed 3 bases at V and 5 bases at J, leaving 8 bases unmatched. The CDR3 sequence is 15 residues long. CDR3 coding DNA: TGTGCCAGCAGTTTGGGACAGGCGCCGTTAACTGAAGCTTTCTTT. It encodes CASSLGQAPLTEAFF.

The CDR3: CSARLHGVLEQYF. CDR3 coding DNA: TGCAGTGCTAGGCTCCATGGGGTACTCGAGCAGTACTTC. The gene calls are TRBV20-1 and TRBJ2-7; D remains ambiguous. The CDR3 consists of 13 residues. The germline gives CDR1 DFQATT, CDR2 SNEGSKA (reference sequence). Between the trimmed V and J ends, which lost 3 bases and 6 bases, there was a span of 15 bases.

The table lists this clonotype with many counts. The CDR3 sequence is CASSLAHLDRLQETQYF. CDR3 nucleotide sequence: TGTGCCAGCAGTTTGGCCCACCTGGACCGATTACAAGAGACCCAGTACTTC. This chain joins TRBV28 and TRBJ2-5; D unclear. The germline CDR1 and CDR2 sequences are MDHEN and SYDVKM. This CDR3 contains 17 residues. The germline V and J ends were trimmed by 3 bases and 2 bases, with 19 bases remaining between them. Full variable domain (remainder filled in from reference TRBV28 and TRBJ2-5): DVKVTQSSRYLVKRTGEKVFLECVQDMDHENMFWYRQDPGLGLRLIYFSYDVKMKEKGDIPEGYSVSREKKERFSLILESASTNQTSMYLCASSLAHLDRLQETQYFGPGTRLLVL.

This clonotype was seen more than once but under ten times. The chain joins TRBV19 to TRBJ2-1, with TRBD2 matching 7 bases. In germline, CDR1 is LNHDA, CDR2 SQIVND (reference sequence). The trim removed 5 bases at V and 9 bases at J, leaving 22 bases unmatched. This CDR3 contains 18 residues. The CDR3 sequence is CASSVPGLGGVTNTEQFF. CDR3 bases: TGTGCCAGTAGTGTCCCGGGACTGGGGGGGGTTACAAACACTGAGCAGTTCTTC.

This rearrangement joins TRBV5-1 to TRBJ2-2, with D perhaps TRBD2 (7 bases). The CDR3 sequence is 17 residues long. With 4 bases removed from V and 4 bases from J, the gap between germline ends came to 20 bases. Germline V gene lookup returns CDR1 SGHRS and CDR2 YFSETQ. This CDR3 is CASSPSWGREFTGELFF. CDR3 DNA: TGCGCCAGCAGCCCCTCGTGGGGGCGGGAGTTCACCGGGGAGCTGTTTTTT.

A few counts support this clonotype. The chain joins TRBV27 to TRBJ1-5, with a weak D call TRBD1 (5 bases). Between the trimmed V and J ends, which lost 4 bases and 3 bases, there was a span of 7 bases. In germline, CDR1 is MNHEY, CDR2 SMNVEV (reference sequence). The CDR3 sequence is 13 residues long. The CDR3 loop reads CASSWTNNQPQHF. The CDR3 nucleotides are TGTGCCAGCAGTTGGACAAACAATCAGCCCCAGCATTTT.

CDR3 sequence (DNA): TGCGCCAGCAGCAGCTTACAGGGGGCGGAGACCCAGTACTTC. It yields the protein CASSSLQGAETQYF. The chain joins TRBV4-1 to TRBJ2-5, with 9 bases lining up with TRBD1. The germline gives CDR1 MGHRA, CDR2 YSYEKL. The V segment lost 5 bases and the J segment 5 bases; nucleotides outside the gene matches: 6. This CDR3 comprises 14 residues.

This clonotype was picked up many times. V and J are TRBV28 and TRBJ2-4, with D maybe TRBD1 (5 bases). The CDR3 contains 19 residues. Trimming took 8 bases from V and 8 from J, leaving 34 bases between them. Germline assignment: CDR1 MDHEN and CDR2 SYDVKM. The CDR3 DNA reads as TGTGCCAGCGGCTTAGGTCACACCAAGAGGTATCAGGGTGGGCACATTCAGTACTTC. This gives the protein CASGLGHTKRYQGGHIQYF.

This clonotype has ten or more counts. V is TRBV28 and J is TRBJ2-5; D might be TRBD1 or TRBD2, each matching 5 bases. V was trimmed by 5 bases and J by 3 bases, leaving 13 bases between them. This CDR3 spans 14 amino acids. CDR1 is MDHEN and CDR2 is SYDVKM in the germline V gene. Written as DNA, the CDR3 is TGTGCCAGCAGTGCCCCCGGGACCAAAGAGACCCAGTACTTC. This encodes CASSAPGTKETQYF.

This clonotype was seen a few times. A much larger clone lies one base from this, so it may be a read error. This rearrangement joins TRBV7-2 to TRBJ1-1, with D perhaps TRBD1 (6 bases). Germline CDR1 is SGHTA and CDR2 is FQGNSA. Trimming pared 5 bases from V and 7 bases from J, leaving 14 bases between. The CDR3 runs 13 residues. Here the CDR3 DNA reads TGTGCCAGCAGCCTCCTGGACAGCTTTGAAGCTTTCTTT. It codes for CASSLLDSFEAFF.

This chain joins TRBV10-3 and TRBJ2-3; 11 nucleotides agree with TRBD2. The junction had 5 bases not matched to a gene; V was cut back by 1 base and J by 5 bases. The CDR3 extends over 16 amino acids. Germline CDR1 ENHRY, CDR2 SYGVKD. The CDR3 protein is CAISELTSGRQDTQYF. In DNA, the CDR3 is TGTGCCATCAGTGAGTTAACTAGCGGGAGACAAGATACGCAGTATTTT.

This clonotype was picked up many times. The CDR3 bases are TGTGCCAGCAGTGAGGACTATGACTACGAGCAGTACTTC. Translating it yields CASSEDYDYEQYF. The chain is built from TRBV2 and TRBJ2-7, with D maybe TRBD2 (6 bases). The V and J ends lost 3 bases and 3 bases respectively, with 9 bases between them. The CDR3 is made up of 13 amino acids. Germline CDR1 SNHLY, CDR2 FYNNEI.

The V and J genes are TRBV3-1 and TRBJ2-7, with D tentatively TRBD2 (5 bases). Deletions cut 1 base from V and 3 bases from J, with 7 bases between. Germline V gene data show CDR1 as LGHDT and CDR2 as YNNKEL (reference sequence). The CDR3 spans 13 residues. The CDR3 coding sequence is TGTGCCAGCAGCCAAGGCGGACTCTACGAGCAGTACTTC. Translating it yields CASSQGGLYEQYF.

This clonotype was counted ten times or more. The CDR3 reads CSASSGQGDYQPQHF. DNA of the CDR3: TGCAGTGCTAGCAGCGGACAGGGGGATTATCAGCCCCAGCATTTT. This sequence joins TRBV20-1 and TRBJ1-5; 10 bases match TRBD1. CDR3 size: 15 residues. Germline assignment: CDR1 DFQATT and CDR2 SNEGSKA (reference sequence). J lost 5 bases, V lost 3 bases, and 7 bases had no gene match.

The rearrangement joins TRBV3-1 to TRBJ2-3; perhaps TRBD2 as D (5 bases). The V end was cut by 1 base, the J end by 1 base, with 15 bases between. Germline V gives CDR1 LGHDT, CDR2 YNNKEL (reference sequence). The CDR3 has 17 amino acids. For the CDR3, the DNA is TGTGCCAGCAGCCAAGGGCAGACGGGGTTGGGCACAGATACGCAGTATTTT. It is translated as CASSQGQTGLGTDTQYF.

The genes are TRBV10-3 and TRBJ2-7; D is undetermined. V lost 3 bases and J lost 3, with 3 bases in between. Per the germline V gene, CDR1 is ENHRY and CDR2 is SYGVKD. The CDR3 length is 11 residues. The CDR3 is CAISDGYEQYF. The CDR3 DNA sequence: TGTGCCATCAGTGATGGCTACGAGCAGTACTTC.

The chain combines TRBV5-1 with TRBJ2-5; the D is unclear. The CDR3 covers 16 residues. Looked up from germline, CDR1 is SGHRS and CDR2 is YFSETQ. Trimming took 3 bases from V and 5 from J, leaving 20 bases between them. The CDR3 here is CASSSVTETLGETQYF. The CDR3 DNA is TGCGCCAGCAGCTCAGTAACAGAGACCCTAGGGGAGACCCAGTACTTC.

The chain recombines TRBV5-6 with TRBJ2-7; the match to TRBD1 covers 8 bases. The CDR3 length is 14 residues. J lost 7 bases, V lost 4 bases, and 10 bases had no gene match. Germline assignment: CDR1 SGHDT and CDR2 YYEEEE. CDR3 bases: TGTGCCAGCAGCCCTGGACAGGGAATTGGGGAGCAGTACTTC. It codes for CASSPGQGIGEQYF.

In its sample, this clonotype was seen many times. This sequence joins TRBV12-3 or TRBV12-4 and TRBJ2-1; 7 bases match TRBD2. Trimming at V came to 1 base and at J to 7 bases, leaving 10 bases not matched to a gene. CDR3 size: 16 residues. The CDR3 sequence is CASSLVGLAAPNEQFF. The CDR3 DNA reads TGTGCCAGCAGTTTAGTTGGGCTAGCGGCTCCTAATGAGCAGTTCTTC.

This clonotype was seen ten or more times. The V and J genes are TRBV19 and TRBJ1-1; D might be TRBD1 (6 bases). The CDR3 totals 14 residues. Trimming removed 6 bases at V and 0 bases at J, with 11 bases between. Germline-derived CDR1 and CDR2 are LNHDA and SQIVND (reference sequence). Written as DNA, the CDR3 is TGTGCCAGTAGCCGGGACATCATGAACACTGAAGCTTTCTTT. This encodes CASSRDIMNTEAFF.

This clonotype was counted many times. V is TRBV6-5 and J is TRBJ2-7, with D uncertain. CDR3 size: 13 residues. V lost 2 bases to trimming and J lost 5 bases, with 10 bases between them. Germline V lookup: CDR1 MNHEY, CDR2 SVGAGI. In DNA form, the CDR3 reads TGTGCCAGCAGTTACACCCCGAGCCACGAGCAGTACTTC. Translating it yields CASSYTPSHEQYF.